The rows below give T cell receptor beta chains drawn from one sample of a study of shared clonotypes between healthy human individuals. Method: immunoSEQ multiplex PCR; TCRdb's copy keeps in-frame clones and lacks some. The sample shows about 2 million clones, approximately 95% of them seen only once. The sequencing sample was made of naive CD4+ T cells sorted from blood. The source is a man younger than 35 in good health. Each CDR3 is given with its conserved first and last residue. A D gene is named only where the DNA matches it firmly. The listing skips clone size in some rows; elsewhere it reads once, few, many or a size class.

V gene	J gene	clone size	D gene	CDR3 DNA	CDR3 protein
TRBV6-6	TRBJ2-7	-	-	TGTGCCAGCAGTTCAAATCCTAACGAGCAGTACTTC	CASSSNPNEQYF
TRBV11-2	TRBJ2-1	-	-	TGTGCCAGCAGCTTAGATGGGAGAGTATACAATGAGCAGTTCTTC	CASSLDGRVYNEQFF
TRBV4-3	TRBJ2-3	-	-	TGCGCCAGCAGCCAAGCGCTAGTTGCAGATACGCAGTATTTT	CASSQALVADTQYF
TRBV5-4	TRBJ1-5	-	-	TGTGCCAGCAGCGTCGACAGCAATCAGCCCCAGCATTTT	CASSVDSNQPQHF
TRBV7-6	TRBJ2-7	-	-	TGTGCCAGCAGCCAAGAGTGGGGTTACGAGCAGTACTTC	CASSQEWGYEQYF
TRBV7-2	TRBJ2-7	-	TRBD2	TGTGCCAGCAGCTTAGTGGCGGGAGTCACGGGCGAGCAGTACTTC	CASSLVAGVTGEQYF
TRBV7-9	TRBJ2-5	-	TRBD1	TGTGCCACCTCTCAGGGGGCTGTAGAGACCCAGTACTTC	CATSQGAVETQYF
TRBV28	TRBJ1-4	many	-	TGTGCCAGCAGTGGTCAGCCTGGGGCCCTCGCAACTAATGAAAAACTGTTTTTT	CASSGQPGALATNEKLFF
TRBV19	TRBJ1-1	-	-	TGTGCCAGTAGTCCTGACAGTGGTCGAGGCACTGAAGCTTTCTTT	CASSPDSGRGTEAFF
TRBV28	TRBJ2-7	-	-	TGTGCCAGCAGTTTACCCAAAACCTACGAGCAGTACTTC	CASSLPKTYEQYF
TRBV6-1	TRBJ1-6	-	-	TGTGCCAGCAGTGAGCAGGCGAGCTCCTATAATTCACCCCTCCACTTT	CASSEQASSYNSPLHF
TRBV6-5	TRBJ1-1	-	-	TGTGCCAGCAGAGGGTACCGGAACACTGAAGCTTTCTTT	CASRGYRNTEAFF
TRBV2	TRBJ2-3	-	-	TGTGCCAGCAGTAGAGGGACAGATACGCAGTATTTT	CASSRGTDTQYF
TRBV4-1	TRBJ2-6	once	-	TGCGCCAGCAGCCGCGGACAGTCCGCCTCTGGGGCCAACGTCCTGACTTTC	CASSRGQSASGANVLTF
TRBV5-1	TRBJ2-7	-	-	TGCGCCAGCAGCTTGGACCAGGGTCCCTACGAGCAGTACTTC	CASSLDQGPYEQYF
TRBV7-2	TRBJ2-3	-	TRBD1	TGTGCCAGCAGCCGGACAGGGGCAACAGATACGCAGTATTTT	CASSRTGATDTQYF
TRBV30	TRBJ1-1	-	-	TGTGCCTGCGTGCGCGACGCTGAAGCTTTCTTT	CACVRDAEAFF
TRBV2	TRBJ1-5	once	-	TGTGCCAGCAGTACACGATGGGCCGGGAATCAGCCCCAGCATTTT	CASSTRWAGNQPQHF
TRBV5-1	TRBJ1-1	-	-	TGCGCCAGCAGCTTGGGATCGGGACAACACACTGAAGCTTTCTTT	CASSLGSGQHTEAFF
TRBV6-1	TRBJ2-2	once	-	TGTGCCAGCAGTGCCGGAGGGTCCACCGGGGAGCTGTTTTTT	CASSAGGSTGELFF
TRBV7-9	TRBJ2-3	once	-	TGTGCCAGCAGCATTACAGGGATAGATACGCAGTATTTT	CASSITGIDTQYF
TRBV5-1	TRBJ2-7	-	-	TGCGCCAGCAGCATGGGGGCCTCCTACGGGCAGTACTTC	CASSMGASYGQYF
TRBV5-1	TRBJ2-7	-	-	TGCGCCAGCAGCTTGAGTACAGGGACCACCCCCTACGAGCAGTACTTC	CASSLSTGTTPYEQYF
TRBV6-1	TRBJ1-5	-	TRBD1	TGTGCCAGCGCCGACAGGGAGAACAATCAGCCCCAGCATTTT	CASADRENNQPQHF
TRBV7-2	TRBJ2-7	-	TRBD2	TGTGCCAGCAGCTTAGAACTAGCGGGACCGCAGTACTTC	CASSLELAGPQYF
TRBV7-9	TRBJ1-2	-	TRBD1	TGTGCCAGCATGCCTGGGACAGGGTCAGGTGGCTACACCTTC	CASMPGTGSGGYTF
TRBV7-9	TRBJ2-5	-	TRBD2	TGTGCCAGCAGCTTAGCGCTGGGACTAGCGGGGGGTGAGACCCAGTACTTC	CASSLALGLAGGETQYF
TRBV5-1	TRBJ1-1	-	-	TGCGCCAGCAGCTTGGTCCGGACAGCGAACACTGAAGCTTTCTTT	CASSLVRTANTEAFF
TRBV18	TRBJ2-7	-	TRBD1	TGTGCCAGCTCACCGAATACCGGGACAGGGGACTACGAGCAGTACTTC	CASSPNTGTGDYEQYF
TRBV29-1	TRBJ2-5	-	TRBD1	TGCAGCGTTCGGGACAGTAATCTGGAGACCCAGTACTTC	CSVRDSNLETQYF
TRBV6-5	TRBJ1-1	once	TRBD1	TGTGCCAGCAGTCTCGGACAGGGTGGAACTGAAGCTTTCTTT	CASSLGQGGTEAFF
TRBV11-2	TRBJ2-7	once	TRBD2	TGTGCCAGCAGCTTAGGGGCTAGCGGGGCATCCTACGAGCAGTACTTC	CASSLGASGASYEQYF
TRBV6-5	TRBJ1-5	-	TRBD1	TGTGCCAGCAGTTACTCCCAGGGGGAACGTCAGCCCCAGCATTTT	CASSYSQGERQPQHF
TRBV20-1	TRBJ2-1	-	-	TGCAGTGCTACAAGCGATGAGCAGTTCTTC	CSATSDEQFF
TRBV2	TRBJ2-5	-	TRBD2	TGTGCCAGCAGTGCTAGCGGGAGCAAGACCCAGTACTTC	CASSASGSKTQYF
TRBV5-4	TRBJ2-3	-	TRBD2	TGTGCCAGCAGCTCTGGGGGACTAGCGGGATTGACAGATACGCAGTATTTT	CASSSGGLAGLTDTQYF
TRBV4-2	TRBJ1-2	-	-	TGTGCCAGCAGCCGAAGCCTCGGGGAAGGGGGCTACACCTTC	CASSRSLGEGGYTF
TRBV10-3	TRBJ1-4	-	-	TGTGCCATCAGTGAGGTCTCCCCGGCCTTTAATGAAAAACTGTTTTTT	CAISEVSPAFNEKLFF
TRBV19	TRBJ2-2	-	TRBD2	TGTGCCAGTACCCCCAGCGGGAGTATCGCCGGGGAGCTGTTTTTT	CASTPSGSIAGELFF
TRBV18	TRBJ2-7	-	-	TGTGCCAGCTCACCTCGCCAGGGCGAACTCTCCTACGAGCAGTACTTC	CASSPRQGELSYEQYF
TRBV4-2	TRBJ2-2	-	-	TGTGCCAGCAGCCAAGACCCAGGGACCGCCGGGGAGCTGTTTTTT	CASSQDPGTAGELFF
TRBV7-9	TRBJ1-2	-	-	TGTGCCAGCAGCTTAGCGGACGGCGCGGGCTACACCTTC	CASSLADGAGYTF
TRBV5-1	TRBJ1-1	once	-	TGCGCCAGCAGCTTGCTCAGGGTCGGGAGTAACACTGAAGCTTTCTTT	CASSLLRVGSNTEAFF
TRBV10-3	TRBJ1-2	-	-	TGTGCCATCAGAATTCACTTGACGGACTATGGCTACACCTTC	CAIRIHLTDYGYTF
TRBV5-6	TRBJ2-7	-	TRBD2	TGTGCCAGCAGCTTGGCGTTTGCTAGCGGCTTCTCCTACGAGCAGTACTTC	CASSLAFASGFSYEQYF
TRBV18	TRBJ2-2	-	TRBD1	TGTGCCAGCTCACTCTCCGGGACAGGGGTCACCGGGGAGCTGTTTTTT	CASSLSGTGVTGELFF
TRBV5-1	TRBJ2-5	-	TRBD2	TGCGCCAGCCAGGGGACTAGCGGAGGAGAGACCCAGTACTTC	CASQGTSGGETQYF
TRBV19	TRBJ2-5	-	TRBD1	TGTGCCACTCAAGTCGGGACAGGCTCAGAGACCCAGTACTTC	CATQVGTGSETQYF
TRBV18	TRBJ1-2	-	-	TGTGCCAGCTCACCAAGAGGGGCCTATGGCTACACCTTC	CASSPRGAYGYTF
TRBV9	TRBJ2-1	-	TRBD2	TGTGCCAGCAGCGTAGCGGGAGGGAATGAGCAGTTCTTC	CASSVAGGNEQFF
TRBV9	TRBJ2-7	once	-	TGTGCCAGCAGCCGAAGATGGGCAGATATTTCCTACGAGCAGTACTTC	CASSRRWADISYEQYF
TRBV5-1	TRBJ2-7	-	TRBD1	TGCGCCAGCAGCTCGGGACAGGGGATCTACGAGCAGTACTTC	CASSSGQGIYEQYF
TRBV29-1	TRBJ1-3	-	-	TGCAGCGTGAGGGGAGGGAAAGCTGGAAACACCATATATTTT	CSVRGGKAGNTIYF
TRBV6-5	TRBJ1-2	-	TRBD1	TGTGCCAGCAGGAGGACAGGACCCTATGGCTACACCTTC	CASRRTGPYGYTF
TRBV7-2	TRBJ2-1	once	-	TGTGCCAGCAGCCTAGGTGTGTTAGCGGATGAGCAGTTCTTC	CASSLGVLADEQFF
TRBV11-2	TRBJ2-3	-	TRBD2	TGTGCCAGCAGCTCGACTAGCGGGACCACAGATACGCAGTATTTT	CASSSTSGTTDTQYF
TRBV14	TRBJ2-5	-	TRBD1	TGTGCCAGCAGCCGTCTGACAGGGCCCCGGGAGACCCAGTACTTC	CASSRLTGPRETQYF
TRBV5-4	TRBJ2-7	-	TRBD1	TGTGCCAGCAGCGCCACCGGGACAGGGGCCTACGAGCAGTACTTC	CASSATGTGAYEQYF
TRBV5-4	TRBJ2-5	-	-	TGTGCCAGCAGCTTGGCCGGGGCGTCAGAGACCCAGTACTTC	CASSLAGASETQYF
TRBV19	TRBJ1-4	-	-	TGTGCCAAGAGTTCGGCTGACAGCGAAAAACTGTTTTTT	CAKSSADSEKLFF